The source of this T cell receptor (beta chain) is a study of T cell responses to AZD1222 COVID-19 vaccine. This clone has just a few counts. Clones were read by immunoSEQ multiplex PCR, and TCRdb kept only the in-frame ones, dropping some. The table records some 120,000 clones, 70% to 90% of them present only once. Germline CDR1 is SGHTA and CDR2 is FQGNSA. This CDR3 comprises 16 residues. V shed 4 bases, J shed 1 base, and the junction held 5 bases outside the gene matches. The chain carries TRBV7-2 and TRBJ2-1; 9 bases map to TRBD1. Specimen: peripheral blood, collected on day 0 of AZD1222 vaccination. This TCR was sampled from an adult in good health. CDR3 sequence reads: CASSYKQGASYNEQFF. As DNA, the CDR3 is TGTGCCAGCAGCTATAAACAGGGGGCTTCCTACAATGAGCAGTTCTTC.